This TCR beta chain was observed in a study of Ad26.COV2.S vaccination and SARS-CoV-2 variants. CDR3 length equals 14 residues. Looked up from germline, CDR1 is MNHEY and CDR2 is SVGEGT. V lost 5 bases, J lost 3 bases, and 11 bases lay in between. Using immunoSEQ multiplex PCR, the repertoire was profiled, and TCRdb retains in-frame clones only, with some absent. Here the sample spans 350,000 to 450,000 clones, approximately 90% being singletons. The study's findings and limits: Using TCR breadth and depth analyses may have led to underestimated total T cell responses. It was reported that spike-specific CD8+ and CD4+ T cell responses were substantially broad after vaccination.

About this clone itself: No antigen is known for it.

This receptor was taken from a human donor who had recovered from COVID-19. The V call is TRBV6-2 or TRBV6-3, the J call TRBJ1-3, with D hard to call. The source was peripheral blood, collected after recovery from COVID-19. This chain's CDR3 is CASSRGGYGNTIYF. The CDR3 nucleotides read TGTGCCAGCAGTCGAGGAGGGTATGGAAACACCATATATTTT.